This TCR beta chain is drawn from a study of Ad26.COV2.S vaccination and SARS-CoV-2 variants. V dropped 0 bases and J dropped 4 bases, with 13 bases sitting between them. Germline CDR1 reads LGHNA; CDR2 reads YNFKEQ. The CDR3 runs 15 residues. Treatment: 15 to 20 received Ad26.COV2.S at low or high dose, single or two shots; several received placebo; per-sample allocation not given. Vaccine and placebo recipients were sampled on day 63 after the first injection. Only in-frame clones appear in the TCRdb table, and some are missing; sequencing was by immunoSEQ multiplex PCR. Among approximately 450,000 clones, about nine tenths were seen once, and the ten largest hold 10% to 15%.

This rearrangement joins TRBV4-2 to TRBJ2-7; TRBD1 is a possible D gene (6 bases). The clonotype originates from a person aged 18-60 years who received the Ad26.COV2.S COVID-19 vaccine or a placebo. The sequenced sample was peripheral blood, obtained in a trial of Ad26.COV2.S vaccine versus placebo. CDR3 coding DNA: TGTGCCAGCAGCCAAGAAGACAGGACGCCTTACGAGCAGTACTTC. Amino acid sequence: CASSQEDRTPYEQYF.